This T cell receptor (beta chain) was captured by sequencing in a study of blood T cell repertoires in COVID-19. Study at large: Whether acute or convalescent, the COVID-19 samples came from the United States, Italy and Spain.

The V gene lost 5 bases and the J gene lost 0 bases, with 15 bases spanning the gap. The CDR3 has 16 amino acids. Germline V lookup: CDR1 MDHEN, CDR2 SYDVKM. In the authors' methods: Amplifying reference gene primers gave estimates of nucleated cell counts. Repertoires were generated with immunoSEQ multiplex PCR, while TCRdb's copy carries only in-frame clones and drops some. D and trimming were read from the DNA, whereas the V and J calls and clone size are those reported in that table. The table includes 95,000 to 100,000 clones, around 87% detected once. Sequencing was done on a sample of peripheral blood. This TCR derives from a woman in her twenties or thirties with acute or convalescent COVID-19. The chain has TRBV28 and TRBJ2-3; D ambiguous. The CDR3 nucleotides are TGTGCCAGCAGTGCGCAATCAGGCAGCAGCACAGATACGCAGTATTTT. Translating it yields CASSAQSGSSTDTQYF.